This is a list of T cell receptor beta chains from one sample in a study of fetal regulatory T cell absence and autoimmunity. The table came from immunoSEQ multiplex PCR; TCRdb's copy has only in-frame clones and leaves some out. In the table there are around 100,000 clones, about two thirds of which are singletons. Sequenced material: pancreas tissue. The receptors originated from a male donor with IPEX syndrome. Each CDR3 is given with its conserved first and last residue.

CDR3,length,J,V
CASSIRQGSTGELFF,15,TRBJ2-2,TRBV6-1
CASSVTEEDTQYF,13,TRBJ2-3,TRBV7-8
CASSASTGWGYEQYF,15,TRBJ2-7,TRBV9
CASSLRGTTNEKLFF,15,TRBJ1-4,TRBV11-2
CASSLMYYQETQYF,14,TRBJ2-5,TRBV7-6
CASGSTRTGQGANVLTF,17,TRBJ2-6,TRBV12-5
CASGGQGAWPQHF,13,TRBJ1-5,TRBV10-2
CASSYPQGADTGELFF,16,TRBJ2-2,TRBV6-6
CASSMGDFIQYF,12,TRBJ2-4,TRBV2
CASSVWGTSGNTIYF,15,TRBJ1-3,TRBV9
CATTTGVNEQFF,12,TRBJ2-1,TRBV5-8
CASSLAASGATQYF,14,TRBJ2-3,TRBV7-8
CASSVLVNTEAFF,13,TRBJ1-1,TRBV9
CASSYLDGPYEQYF,14,TRBJ2-7,TRBV6-5
CATSSREAGETQYF,14,TRBJ2-5,TRBV15
CASSPPNAPGPYTGELFF,18,TRBJ2-2,TRBV7-6
CAWSPPRDRAHEQYF,15,TRBJ2-7,TRBV30
CAGDRDYNEQFF,12,TRBJ2-1,TRBV6-9
CASSQVGNYGYTF,13,TRBJ1-2,TRBV4-2
CASSLENRAQPQHF,14,TRBJ1-5,TRBV7-8
CASRQGANYGYTF,13,TRBJ1-2,TRBV4-2